The TCR beta chain under discussion was sequenced for a study of post-analysis software for immune sequencing data. Findings and caveats of the study: Relative to controls, patients had about 5 TRBV segments at higher frequency, with TRBV5-6, TRBV5-1 and TRBV20-1 among these. The F measure placed samples prepared in the same batch into strongly shared clusters.

Each TCR beta cDNA library carried unique molecular identifiers. MiXCR was run by TCRdb on the PCR reads, yielding one entry per CDR3 protein. The sample yields around 700,000 distinct CDR3 sequences, approximately 60% seen once. CDR3 length: 15 residues. V shed 1 base, J shed 3 bases, and the junction held 3 bases outside the gene matches. Germline V gene data show CDR1 as MNHEY and CDR2 as SVGAGI. In the case of this clonotype: As yet, its antigen is unknown.

Source material: blood. The source of this sequence is a girl aged 2-10 years with multiple sclerosis. The chain recombines TRBV6-5 with TRBJ2-7; 10 bases are shared with TRBD1. CDR3 DNA: TGTGCCAGCAGTTACTTTGGGACAGGGGACTACGAGCAGTACTTC. Translation: CASSYFGTGDYEQYF.